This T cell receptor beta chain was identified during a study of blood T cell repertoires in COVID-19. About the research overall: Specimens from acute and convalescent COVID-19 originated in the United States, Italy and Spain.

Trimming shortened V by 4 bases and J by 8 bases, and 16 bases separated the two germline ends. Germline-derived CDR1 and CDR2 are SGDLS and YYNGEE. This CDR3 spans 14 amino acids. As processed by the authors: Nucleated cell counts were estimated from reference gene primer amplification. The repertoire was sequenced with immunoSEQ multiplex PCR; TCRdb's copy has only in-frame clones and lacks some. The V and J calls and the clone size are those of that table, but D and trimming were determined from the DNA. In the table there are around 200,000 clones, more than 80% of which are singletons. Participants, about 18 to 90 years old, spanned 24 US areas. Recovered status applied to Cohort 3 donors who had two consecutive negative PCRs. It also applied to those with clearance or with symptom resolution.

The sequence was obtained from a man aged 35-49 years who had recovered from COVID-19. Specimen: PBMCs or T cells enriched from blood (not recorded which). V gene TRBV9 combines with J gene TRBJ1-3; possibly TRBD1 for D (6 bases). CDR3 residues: CASSRDIPRDTIYF. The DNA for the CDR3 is TGTGCCAGCAGCAGGGACATCCCTAGAGACACCATATATTTT.